Sequencing of this TCR beta chain was carried out in a study of cytomegalovirus exposure and HLA in healthy donors. Study-level results: Reportedly, cytomegalovirus status was diagnosed with high sensitivity and specificity.

Comment on this clone: The target antigen is unknown.

Germline V gives CDR1 MNHEY, CDR2 SMNVEV (reference sequence). V was clipped by 6 bases and J by 4 bases; unmatched bases: 14. The CDR3 contains 17 residues. PCR involved 60 Vbeta and 13 Jbeta primers. The assay was immunoSEQ multiplex PCR, and TCRdb's table has in-frame clones only and misses some. The top ten clones hold 1.6% of a sample with 150,000 to 200,000 clones, 65% to 80% of them seen once. The sequencing input was PBMCs. This rearrangement joins TRBV27 to TRBJ2-3, with 9 positions matching TRBD1. This TCR came from a woman aged 25 to 39 in good health and CMV-seronegative. CDR3 in DNA: TGTGCCAGCAGCCGCACGATAGGGGACAGGGTGTCAGATACGCAGTATTTT. It encodes CASSRTIGDRVSDTQYF.